The clone carrying this T cell receptor (beta chain) was seen a handful of times. The antigen is not known. An Oncomine TCR Beta short-read assay was used to sequence the DNA from cultured CD4+ T cells. MiXCR was run by TCRdb on the PCR reads, yielding one entry per CDR3 protein. Among 6,500 to 7,500 distinct CDR3 sequences listed, 55% to 65% were seen once. Treatment indicated: approximately nine-day PBMC culture with coronavirus spike peptide pools or control peptides (ViraFEST assay). ViraFEST expanded antigen-specific T cells with peptide pools, then sequenced TCRs. This sample is part of a study of vaccination and CD4 T cells after COVID-19. About the research overall: Post-COVID samples were collected a median approximately 93 days following diagnosis, spanning 35 to 161.

Germline trimming cut 1 base from V and 2 bases from J; bases unmatched to any gene: 9. Germline V gene sequence: CDR1 LNHNV, CDR2 YYDKDF (reference sequence). This CDR3 spans 17 amino acids. The study's findings and limits: Spike mono-reactivity was found in 304 of the 307 vaccine-specific clones identified in convalescent patients.

This TCR came from a human donor who had recovered from COVID-19. The sequencing input was CD4+ T cells from blood, cultured in vitro. V and J are TRBV15 and TRBJ2-5, with 8 bases identical to TRBD1. CDR3 protein: CATSRVDRGRVQETQYF. The CDR3 nucleotides read TGTGCCACCAGCAGAGTCGACAGGGGAAGAGTTCAAGAGACCCAGTACTTC. Based on the CDR3 plus reference TRBV15 and TRBJ2-5, the full variable domain is DAMVIQNPRYQVTQFGKPVTLSCSQTLNHNVMYWYQQKSSQAPKLLFHYYDKDFNNEADTPDNFQSRRPNTSFCFLDIRSPGLGDTAMYLCATSRVDRGRVQETQYFGPGTRLLVL.